The 21 T cell receptor beta chains below come from one sample, sequenced in a study of cytomegalovirus exposure and HLA in healthy donors. The PCR contained 60 Vbeta and 13 Jbeta primers. TCRdb keeps only in-frame clones here, not all; method: immunoSEQ multiplex PCR. Here the sample spans 180,000 or so clones, around 74% being singletons. The sequencing input was PBMCs. Every receptor here comes from a male donor in good health and CMV-seronegative.

The chain carries TRBV19 and TRBJ2-3; 10 nucleotides line up with TRBD1. The CDR3 contains 15 residues. The germline CDR1 and CDR2 sequences are LNHDA and SQIVND (reference sequence). The V gene end was trimmed by 3 bases and the J gene end by 4 bases; junction bases not matched to a gene: 4. This CDR3 reads CASSIGTGEADTQYF. CDR3 nucleotides: TGTGCCAGTAGTATCGGGACAGGGGAAGCAGATACGCAGTATTTT. Looking up the rest from reference TRBV19 and TRBJ2-3 gives the full variable domain: DGGITQSPKYLFRKEGQNVTLSCEQNLNHDAMYWYRQDPGQGLRLIYYSQIVNDFQKGDIAEGYSVSREKKESFPLTVTSAQKNPTAFYLCASSIGTGEADTQYFGPGTRLTVL.

The chain links TRBV1 to TRBJ2-1; the table's D call, TRBD2, was not checked against the DNA. TRBV1 counts as a pseudogene. This CDR3 spans 20 amino acids. Written as DNA, the CDR3 is TGCACCAGCAGCCAACGCCCGACTAGCGGGAGTTATGTGTCCTACAATGAGCAGTTCTTC. Amino acid sequence: CTSSQRPTSGSYVSYNEQFF.

V and J are TRBV6-1 and TRBJ1-5; D call uncertain. The germline V and J ends were trimmed by 5 bases and 5 bases, with 10 bases remaining between them. This CDR3 contains 13 residues. Germline V lookup: CDR1 MNHNS, CDR2 SASEGT. The CDR3 loop is CASSSDSYQPQHF. In nucleotides, the CDR3 is TGTGCCAGCAGTTCCGACTCCTATCAGCCCCAGCATTTT.

This clone was seen more than once but under ten times. CDR3 DNA sequence: TGTGCCAGTAGTGACAGGGGTAATGAAAAACTGTTTTTT. The encoded protein is CASSDRGNEKLFF. This sequence joins TRBV19 and TRBJ1-4; 8 positions match TRBD1. V lost 5 bases to trimming and J lost 4 bases; unmatched junction nucleotides: 0. The CDR3 is 13 amino acids. From germline, CDR1 is LNHDA and CDR2 SQIVND (reference sequence).

This clone has a handful of counts. This chain uses TRBV15 with TRBJ2-1; tentative D call: TRBD2 (5 bases). Germline values: CDR1 LNHNV, CDR2 YYDKDF (reference sequence). The CDR3 spans 12 residues. With 5 bases removed from V and 9 bases from J, the gap between germline ends came to 11 bases. The CDR3 DNA reads TGTGCCACCAGCGTCACGGGGAGTGAGCAGTTCTTC. Translating gives CATSVTGSEQFF.

The DNA of the CDR3 is TGTGCCAGCAGGTCGAGCACTGAAGCTTTCTTT. It specifies CASRSSTEAFF. V is TRBV28 and J is TRBJ1-1; no reliable D call. V lost 6 bases, J lost 4 bases, and 6 bases lay in between. Looked up from germline, CDR1 is MDHEN and CDR2 is SYDVKM. The length of the CDR3 is 11 residues.

The rearrangement joins TRBV27 to TRBJ2-1; no firm D call. Trimming pared 5 bases from V and 5 bases from J, leaving 13 bases between. This CDR3 is 14 amino acids long. Germline CDR1 reads MNHEY; CDR2 reads SMNVEV (reference sequence). CDR3 nucleotide sequence: TGTGCCAGCAGTGCCTACGATCGGGACAATGAGCAGTTCTTC. Amino acid sequence: CASSAYDRDNEQFF.

This chain links TRBV7-6 with TRBJ1-5; possible D gene TRBD1, 5 bases. The CDR3 is 15 residues long. Germline V lookup: CDR1 SGHVS, CDR2 FNYEAQ. V was trimmed by 6 bases and J by 4 bases, leaving 16 bases between them. CDR3 DNA: TGTGCCAGCAGGTGGTGTAAGGGGCTGAATCAGCCCCAGCATTTT. Translating gives CASRWCKGLNQPQHF.

This rearrangement joins TRBV19 to TRBJ2-1, with D possibly matching TRBD2 (5 bases). V shed 5 bases and J shed 7 bases, with 12 bases lying between them. CDR3 length equals 13 residues. Germline CDR1 is LNHDA and CDR2 is SQIVND (reference sequence). Written as DNA, the CDR3 is TGTGCCAGTAGTTCCGGGATATCTAATGAGCAGTTCTTC. It encodes CASSSGISNEQFF.

A few counts support this clone. The chain recombines TRBV6-5 with TRBJ2-1; 7 bases align to TRBD2. CDR1 and CDR2 from the germline V gene are MNHEY and SVGAGI. V was pared by 2 bases and J by 2 bases, with 6 bases of the junction left unmatched. This CDR3 spans 16 amino acids. The CDR3 nucleotides read TGTGCCAGCAGTTACGTCGGCGGGGGAGCCTACAATGAGCAGTTCTTC. As protein: CASSYVGGGAYNEQFF.

V usage is TRBV28 and J usage is TRBJ2-1, with 9 nucleotides matching TRBD1. The V gene's germline CDR1 is MDHEN and CDR2 SYDVKM. V shed 3 bases, J shed 5 bases, and the junction held 14 bases outside the gene matches. CDR3 length: 18 residues. This CDR3 is CASSFALPGQGYNNEQFF. In DNA form, the CDR3 reads TGTGCCAGCAGTTTTGCTCTGCCGGGACAGGGTTATAACAATGAGCAGTTCTTC.

This sequence joins TRBV12-5 and TRBJ1-5, with D possibly being TRBD1 (6 bases). The CDR3 has 16 amino acids. Trimming cost V 5 bases and J 5 bases, with 19 bases left between them. From germline, CDR1 is LGHNT and CDR2 FRNRAP. This CDR3 is CASGPGEGGAYQPQHF. CDR3 bases: TGTGCTAGTGGTCCGGGGGAGGGGGGGGCGTATCAGCCCCAGCATTTT.

The chain uses TRBV15 and TRBJ1-4; 9 bases agree with TRBD1. The CDR3 consists of 14 residues. Germline CDR1 and CDR2: LNHNV and YYDKDF (reference sequence). The V gene end was trimmed by 5 bases and the J gene end by 8 bases; junction bases not matched to a gene: 6. This CDR3 is CATSRGQGAEKLFF. CDR3 coding DNA: TGTGCCACCAGCCGGGGACAGGGTGCCGAAAAACTGTTTTTT.

The chain employs TRBV6-6 and TRBJ2-4, with D possibly matching TRBD1 (5 bases). The CDR3 runs to 16 residues. Germline values: CDR1 MNHNY, CDR2 SVGAGI (reference sequence). Trimming removed 4 bases at V and 7 bases at J, with 20 bases between. CDR3 DNA sequence: TGTGCCAGCAGTTCCTATATAGGGGCCCGGAGCAACATTCAGTACTTC. This sequence encodes CASSSYIGARSNIQYF.

This chain connects TRBV29-1 to TRBJ2-1; TRBD2 matches at 7 bases. The V gene end was trimmed by 7 bases and the J gene end by 3 bases; junction bases not matched to a gene: 3. This CDR3 region has 12 residues. Germline CDR1 reads SQVTM; CDR2 reads ANQGSEA. DNA for the CDR3: TGCAGCGCGGGAGGCAGCTACAATGAGCAGTTCTTC. Its translation: CSAGGSYNEQFF.

The rearrangement links TRBV19 to TRBJ1-1, with D possibly matching TRBD1 (6 bases). Trimming removed 5 bases from V and 5 bases from J, with 12 bases in between. Germline CDR1 LNHDA, CDR2 SQIVND (reference sequence). This CDR3 is 13 amino acids long. CDR3 protein: CASSSRGQTEAFF. CDR3 coding DNA: TGTGCCAGTAGTTCCAGGGGCCAAACTGAAGCTTTCTTT.

This rearrangement joins TRBV7-2 to TRBJ1-1, with unresolved D. The CDR3 covers 13 residues. Trimming pared 5 bases from V and 0 bases from J, leaving 7 bases between. Germline V gene data show CDR1 as SGHTA and CDR2 as FQGNSA. CDR3 sequence reads: CASSPDMNTEAFF. The CDR3 nucleotides read TGTGCCAGCAGCCCTGACATGAACACTGAAGCTTTCTTT.

This clone was recorded only once. This chain uses TRBV6-5 with TRBJ2-3, with 7 nucleotides matching TRBD1. Losses at the gene ends were 0 bases for V and 4 bases for J; bases not matched to a gene: 4. Germline CDR1 and CDR2: MNHEY and SVGAGI. The CDR3 has 15 amino acids. CDR3 bases: TGTGCCAGCAGTTACTCCTCCGGACAGGCAGATACGCAGTATTTT. Protein sequence: CASSYSSGQADTQYF.

The genes are TRBV4-1 and TRBJ2-5; TRBD1 is a possible D gene (6 bases). The CDR3 consists of 17 residues. Germline loops: CDR1 MGHRA, CDR2 YSYEKL. The germline V and J ends were trimmed by 4 bases and 3 bases, with 21 bases remaining between them. The CDR3 coding sequence is TGCGCCAGCAGCCGGTCCCTTGGGGGCGGCCGAGAAGAGACCCAGTACTTC. This sequence encodes CASSRSLGGGREETQYF.

Here the CDR3 reads CASSPDRAAYNEQFF. The CDR3 DNA reads TGTGCCAGCAGCCCGGACAGGGCAGCCTACAATGAGCAGTTCTTC. The chain couples TRBV7-3 to TRBJ2-1; 8 nucleotides match TRBD1. Germline loops: CDR1 SGHTA, CDR2 FQGTGA. This CDR3 comprises 15 residues. V was pared by 5 bases and J by 2 bases, with 5 bases of the junction left unmatched.

In this sample, this clone turned up once. This rearrangement joins TRBV5-1 to TRBJ2-3, with 7 bases lining up with TRBD2. The CDR3 has 15 amino acids. Germline loops: CDR1 SGHRS, CDR2 YFSETQ. V was pared by 7 bases and J by 0 bases, with 8 bases of the junction left unmatched. The chain's CDR3 is CASGKAGLSTDTQYF. The DNA for the CDR3 is TGCGCCAGCGGAAAAGCGGGACTTAGCACAGATACGCAGTATTTT. The full variable domain, in which reference TRBV5-1 and TRBJ2-3 provide the parts outside the CDR3, is KAGVTQTPRYLIKTRGQQVTLSCSPISGHRSVSWYQQTPGQGLQFLFEYFSETQRNKGNFPGRFSGRQFSNSRSEMNVSTLELGDSALYLCASGKAGLSTDTQYFGPGTRLTVL.